The T cell receptor (beta chain) under discussion was sequenced for a study of blood T cell repertoires in COVID-19. How the authors handled the data: Scientists estimated how many nucleated cells there were by amplifying reference gene primers. The method was immunoSEQ multiplex PCR; TCRdb's version includes in-frame clones alone and lacks a portion of them. The DNA was the basis for D and trimming; V, J and clone size are from that table. The profile shows approximately 75,000 clones, about 86% of them singletons. The CDR3 consists of 13 residues. Germline values: CDR1 SGHRS, CDR2 YFSETQ. Trimming pared 0 bases from V and 7 bases from J, leaving 8 bases between.

The clonotype was recovered from an elderly man with COVID-19, enrolled during active disease. The V and J genes are TRBV5-1 and TRBJ2-1, with no clear D. The sample was peripheral blood. In DNA, the CDR3 is TGCGCCAGCAGCTTGGCTAGAGAGAATGAGCAGTTCTTC. This codes for CASSLARENEQFF.